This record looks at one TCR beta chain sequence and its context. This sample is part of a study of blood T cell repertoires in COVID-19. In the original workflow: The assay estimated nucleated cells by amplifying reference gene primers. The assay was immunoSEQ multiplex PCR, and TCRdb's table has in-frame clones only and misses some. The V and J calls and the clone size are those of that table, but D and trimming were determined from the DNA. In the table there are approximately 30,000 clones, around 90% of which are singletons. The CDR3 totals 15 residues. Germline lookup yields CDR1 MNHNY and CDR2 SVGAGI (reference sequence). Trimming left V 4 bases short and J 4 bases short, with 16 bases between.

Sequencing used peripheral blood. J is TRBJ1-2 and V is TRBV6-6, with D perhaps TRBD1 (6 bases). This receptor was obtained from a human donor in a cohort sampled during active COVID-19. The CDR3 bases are TGTGCCAGCAGTTTAACCGTAGGACAGACCTATGGCTACACCTTC. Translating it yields CASSLTVGQTYGYTF.